These 16 T cell receptor beta chains came from one sample sequenced in a study of blood T cells in healthy people across ages. The second PCR ran 7 to 11 cycles with a sample-barcoded 5' primer and J-beta primers. TCRdb independently ran MiXCR on the 5' RACE reads; one entry per CDR3 protein. The table records 1.5 million to 2 million distinct CDR3 sequences, 49% of them present only once. Sequenced input: blood. The origin of the receptors is a woman in her forties in good health.

Comments on this clonotype: A read error is possible here, since a much larger clone lies one base away. The chain couples TRBV6-5 to TRBJ2-7; TRBD2 matches at 12 bases. The J call may be faulty, since TRBJ2-5 better matches the DNA end. The CDR3 contains 16 residues. The germline CDR1 and CDR2 sequences are MNHEY and SVGAGI. The CDR3, as DNA: TGTGCCAGCAGTTACTCGCGACTAGCGGGGGTGGGGACCCAGTACTTC. The encoded protein is CASSYSRLAGVGTQYF.

This clonotype was detected only a few times. The chain links TRBV7-9 to TRBJ2-4; perhaps TRBD1 as D (5 bases). The CDR3 spans 14 residues. The germline V gene encodes CDR1 SEHNR and CDR2 FQNEAQ (reference sequence). V lost 5 bases and J 4 bases, leaving 12 bases between the germline ends. CDR3 protein: CASSPTVEKNIQYF. Written as DNA, the CDR3 is TGTGCCAGCAGCCCGACAGTAGAAAAAAACATTCAGTACTTC. The complete variable domain, with remaining parts taken from reference TRBV7-9 and TRBJ2-4, reads DTGVSQNPRHKITKRGQNVTFRCDPISEHNRLYWYRQTLGQGPEFLTYFQNEAQLEKSRLLSDRFSAERPKGSFSTLEIQRTEQGDSAMYLCASSPTVEKNIQYFGAGTRLSVL.

This clonotype has just a few counts. This chain uses TRBV6-5 with TRBJ1-4; D remains ambiguous. Germline assignment: CDR1 MNHEY and CDR2 SVGAGI. This CDR3 spans 15 amino acids. Trimming shortened V by 2 bases and J by 5 bases, and 12 bases separated the two germline ends. The CDR3 protein is CASSYEDKPNEKLFF. The CDR3 coding sequence is TGTGCCAGCAGTTACGAAGATAAGCCGAATGAAAAACTGTTTTTT.

In this sample, this clonotype turned up many times. This chain links TRBV15 with TRBJ2-7; D unresolved. CDR1 and CDR2 (germline): LNHNV, YYDKDF (reference sequence). The CDR3 length is 14 residues. V lost 0 bases to trimming and J lost 1 base, with 7 bases between them. The CDR3 DNA is TGTGCCACCAGCAGAGATCGGCAGTCCTACGAGCAGTACTTC. Translating it yields CATSRDRQSYEQYF.

The J gene is TRBJ2-3, the V gene TRBV24-1; 9 positions match TRBD2. This CDR3 is 18 amino acids long. Germline V lookup: CDR1 KGHDR, CDR2 SFDVKD. The trim removed 2 bases at V and 5 bases at J, leaving 13 bases unmatched. The CDR3 spells CATSDSGGLARSQDTQYF. CDR3 in DNA: TGTGCCACCAGTGATTCGGGGGGACTAGCCCGATCCCAAGATACGCAGTATTTT.

The genes are TRBV20-1 and TRBJ2-7; D perhaps matches TRBD2 (5 bases). With 6 bases removed from V and 1 base from J, the gap between germline ends came to 10 bases. Germline V gene data show CDR1 as DFQATT and CDR2 as SNEGSKA (reference sequence). The CDR3 is 12 amino acids. CDR3 sequence reads: CSATRDSYEQYF. The CDR3 nucleotides are TGCAGTGCAACACGGGATTCCTACGAGCAGTACTTC.

The chain recombines TRBV6-5 with TRBJ2-1; perhaps TRBD2 as D (7 bases). This CDR3 is built from 15 residues. The germline V and J ends were trimmed by 7 bases and 1 base, with 14 bases remaining between them. The germline V gene has CDR1 MNHEY and CDR2 SVGAGI. Written as DNA, the CDR3 is TGTGCCAGCAAAAAGGGGGGAGGGTCCTACAATGAGCAGTTCTTC. Its translation is CASKKGGGSYNEQFF.

The J gene is TRBJ2-1, the V gene TRBV10-2; 9 bases map to TRBD2. The germline V gene encodes CDR1 WSHSY and CDR2 SAAADI. The CDR3 sequence is 19 residues long. Germline trimming cut 8 bases from V and 3 bases from J; bases unmatched to any gene: 20. CDR3 nucleotide sequence: TGCGCCAGCGGTGGGGTGCTAGCGGGGACCACAGCTAACTACAATGAGCAGTTCTTC. This translates into CASGGVLAGTTANYNEQFF.

This chain links TRBV7-6 with TRBJ2-2, with D possibly matching TRBD1 (5 bases). The CDR3 sequence is 17 residues long. Trimming took 1 base from V and 4 from J, leaving 16 bases between them. Germline assignment: CDR1 SGHVS and CDR2 FNYEAQ. The CDR3 nucleotides read TGTGCCAGCAGCTTAGTCCCAGGGCGGTACCTCACCGGGGAGCTGTTTTTT. Amino acids: CASSLVPGRYLTGELFF.

The genes are TRBV3-1 and TRBJ1-2; D is possibly TRBD1 (5 bases). Trimming removed 0 bases at V and 12 bases at J, with 17 bases between. Germline V gene data show CDR1 as LGHDT and CDR2 as YNNKEL (reference sequence). CDR3 size: 14 residues. The CDR3 protein is CASSQDPDSSFNTF. The CDR3 coding sequence is TGTGCCAGCAGCCAAGATCCTGACAGCAGCTTTAACACCTTC. Together with reference TRBV3-1 and TRBJ1-2, the CDR3 gives the full variable domain: DTAVSQTPKYLVTQMGNDKSIKCEQNLGHDTMYWYKQDSKKFLKIMFSYNNKELIINETVPNRFSPKSPDKAHLNLHINSLELGDSAVYFCASSQDPDSSFNTFGSGTRLTVV.

This chain joins TRBV20-1 and TRBJ1-2; no firm D call. The V end lost 0 bases, the J end lost 7 bases, and 12 bases lay between the germline ends. The CDR3 has 13 amino acids. The germline V gene encodes CDR1 DFQATT and CDR2 SNEGSKA (reference sequence). The CDR3 spells CSARDTGTLGYTF. DNA for the CDR3: TGCAGTGCTAGAGATACGGGTACTCTTGGCTACACCTTC.

This clonotype was counted once. The chain is built from TRBV24-1 and TRBJ2-1, with D perhaps matching TRBD1 (6 bases). Deletions cut 4 bases from V and 6 bases from J, with 18 bases between. The CDR3 sequence is 16 residues long. Germline-derived CDR1 and CDR2 are KGHDR and SFDVKD. The CDR3: CATSDTGRGVINEQFF. The CDR3, as DNA: TGTGCCACCAGTGACACCGGCAGGGGCGTGATCAATGAGCAGTTCTTC.

The CDR3 is CSTLGGETQYF. The CDR3, as DNA: TGCAGTACCCTCGGGGGAGAGACCCAGTACTTC. The V gene is TRBV20-1, the J gene TRBJ2-5; tentative D call: TRBD2 (6 bases). V was pared by 8 bases and J by 4 bases, with 11 bases between. CDR3 length: 11 amino acids. The germline gives CDR1 DFQATT, CDR2 SNEGSKA (reference sequence).

This clonotype appeared a few times. The chain has TRBV9 and TRBJ2-3, with TRBD2 identical over 14 bases. CDR1 is SGDLS, CDR2 YYNGEE, per germline. The CDR3 spans 18 residues. V gave up 3 bases and J gave up 1 base; unmatched junction bases: 7. CDR3 sequence reads: CASSGTGLAGDRTDTQYF. CDR3 nucleotides: TGTGCCAGCAGCGGTACGGGACTAGCGGGGGACCGCACAGATACGCAGTATTTT.

J is TRBJ1-1 and V is TRBV10-2; D is uncertain. Germline V gene data show CDR1 as WSHSY and CDR2 as SAAADI. This CDR3 contains 13 residues. Trimming took off 3 bases at V and 2 bases at J, with 7 bases between the two ends. CDR3 in DNA: TGCGCCAGCAGTGATCGACCCAACACTGAAGCTTTCTTT. Residues: CASSDRPNTEAFF.

The rearrangement links TRBV28 to TRBJ2-3; possibly TRBD1 or TRBD2 for D (5 bases each). CDR3 length: 15 amino acids. The germline V and J ends were trimmed by 2 bases and 5 bases, with 14 bases remaining between them. The germline V gene has CDR1 MDHEN and CDR2 SYDVKM. CDR3 in amino acids: CASSLPRGAGDTQYF. CDR3 bases: TGTGCCAGCAGTTTACCCCGGGGCGCAGGAGATACGCAGTATTTT.